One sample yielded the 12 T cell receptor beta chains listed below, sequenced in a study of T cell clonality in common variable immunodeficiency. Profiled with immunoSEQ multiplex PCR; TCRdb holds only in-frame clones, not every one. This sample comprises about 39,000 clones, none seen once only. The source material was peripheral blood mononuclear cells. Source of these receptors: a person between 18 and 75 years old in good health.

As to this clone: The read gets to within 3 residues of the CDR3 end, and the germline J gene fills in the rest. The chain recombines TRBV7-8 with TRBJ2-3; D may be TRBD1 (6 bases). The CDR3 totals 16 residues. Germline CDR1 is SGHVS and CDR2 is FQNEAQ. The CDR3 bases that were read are TGTGCCAGCAGCGAACAGGGCACACCAAAGATGAAGACG. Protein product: CASSEQGTPKMKT. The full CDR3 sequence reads CASSEQGTPKMKTQYF.

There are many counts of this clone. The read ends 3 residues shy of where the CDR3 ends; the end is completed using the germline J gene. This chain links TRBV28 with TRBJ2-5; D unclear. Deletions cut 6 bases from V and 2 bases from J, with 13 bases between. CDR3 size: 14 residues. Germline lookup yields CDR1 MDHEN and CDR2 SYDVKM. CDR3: CASRTSDWQETQYF. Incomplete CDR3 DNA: TGTGCCAGCAGAACCTCAGACTGGCAAGAGACC.

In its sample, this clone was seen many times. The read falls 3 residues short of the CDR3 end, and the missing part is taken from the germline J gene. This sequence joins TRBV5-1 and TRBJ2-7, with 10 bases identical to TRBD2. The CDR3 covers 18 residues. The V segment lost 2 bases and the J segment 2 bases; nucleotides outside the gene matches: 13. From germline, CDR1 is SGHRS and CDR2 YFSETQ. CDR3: CASSFAGTSVIKAYEQYF. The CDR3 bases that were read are TGCGCCAGCAGCTTCGCCGGGACTAGCGTGATAAAGGCCTACGAG.

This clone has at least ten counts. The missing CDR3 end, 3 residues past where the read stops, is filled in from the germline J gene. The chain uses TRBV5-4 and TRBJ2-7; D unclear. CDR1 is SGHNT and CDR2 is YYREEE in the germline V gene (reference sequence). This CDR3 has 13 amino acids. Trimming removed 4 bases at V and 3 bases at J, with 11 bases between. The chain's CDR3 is CASSRSNGYEQYF. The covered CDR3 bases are TGTGCCAGCAGCAGATCCAACGGCTACGAG.

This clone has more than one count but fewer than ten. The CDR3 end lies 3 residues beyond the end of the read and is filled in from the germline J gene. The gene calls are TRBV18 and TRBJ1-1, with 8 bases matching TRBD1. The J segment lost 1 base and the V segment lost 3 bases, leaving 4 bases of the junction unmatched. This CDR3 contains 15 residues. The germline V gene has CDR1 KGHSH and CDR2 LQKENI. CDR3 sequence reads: CASSPMTGANTEAFF. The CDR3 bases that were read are TGTGCCAGCTCACCCATGACAGGGGCGAACACTGAA. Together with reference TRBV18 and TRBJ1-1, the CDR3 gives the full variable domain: NAGVMQNPRHLVRRRGQEARLRCSPMKGHSHVYWYRQLPEEGLKFMVYLQKENIIDESGMPKERFSAEFPKEGPSILRIQQVVRGDSAAYFCASSPMTGANTEAFFGQGTRLTVV.

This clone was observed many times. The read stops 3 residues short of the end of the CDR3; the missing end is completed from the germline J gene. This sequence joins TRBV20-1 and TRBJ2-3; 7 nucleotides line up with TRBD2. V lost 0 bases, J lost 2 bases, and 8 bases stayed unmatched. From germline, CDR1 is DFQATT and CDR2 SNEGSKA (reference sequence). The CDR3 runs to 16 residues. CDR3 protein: CSARDRASGLTDTQYF. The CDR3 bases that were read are TGCAGTGCTAGAGATCGGGCTAGCGGTCTCACAGATACG.

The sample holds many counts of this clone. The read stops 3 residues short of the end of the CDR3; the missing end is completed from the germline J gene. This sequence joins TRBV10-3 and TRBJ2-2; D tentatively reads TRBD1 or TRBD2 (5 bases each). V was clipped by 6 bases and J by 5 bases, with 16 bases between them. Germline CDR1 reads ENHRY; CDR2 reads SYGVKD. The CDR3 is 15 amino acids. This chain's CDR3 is CAIRRVGEGTGELFF. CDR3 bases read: TGTGCCATCAGGAGGGTGGGTGAGGGGACCGGGGAG.

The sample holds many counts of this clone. The CDR3 loop is CASSIRGFGTEAFF. CDR3 bases read: TGTGCCAGTAGTATAAGGGGGTTCGGGACTGAA. The V and J genes are TRBV19 and TRBJ1-1; D is possibly TRBD1 (6 bases). The read halts 3 residues ahead of the CDR3 end, with the missing end drawn from the germline J gene. Germline V gene sequence: CDR1 LNHDA, CDR2 SQIVND (reference sequence). The CDR3 extends over 14 amino acids. V gave up 2 bases and J gave up 5 bases, with 12 bases separating them.

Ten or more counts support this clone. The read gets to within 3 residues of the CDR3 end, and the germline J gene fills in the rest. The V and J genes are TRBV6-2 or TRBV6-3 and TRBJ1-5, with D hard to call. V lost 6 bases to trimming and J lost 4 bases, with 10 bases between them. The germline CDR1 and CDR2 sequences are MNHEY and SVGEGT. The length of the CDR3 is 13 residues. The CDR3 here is CASRLDGNQPQHF. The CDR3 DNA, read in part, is TGTGCCAGCAGACTCGACGGGAATCAGCCC.

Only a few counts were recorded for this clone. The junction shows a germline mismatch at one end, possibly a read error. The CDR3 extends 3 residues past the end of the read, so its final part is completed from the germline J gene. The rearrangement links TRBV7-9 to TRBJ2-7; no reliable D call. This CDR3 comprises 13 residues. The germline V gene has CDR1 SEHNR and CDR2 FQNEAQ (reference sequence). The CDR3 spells CAGSFSGTYEQYF. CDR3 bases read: TGTGCCGGCAGCTTCAGTGGCACCTACGAG.

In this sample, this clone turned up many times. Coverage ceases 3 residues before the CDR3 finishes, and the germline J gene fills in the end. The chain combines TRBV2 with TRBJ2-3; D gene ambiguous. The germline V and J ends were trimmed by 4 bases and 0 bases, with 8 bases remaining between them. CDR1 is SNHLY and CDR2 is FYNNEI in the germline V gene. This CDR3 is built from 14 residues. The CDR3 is CASSGGISTDTQYF. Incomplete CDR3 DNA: TGTGCCAGCAGTGGCGGTATTAGCACAGATACG.

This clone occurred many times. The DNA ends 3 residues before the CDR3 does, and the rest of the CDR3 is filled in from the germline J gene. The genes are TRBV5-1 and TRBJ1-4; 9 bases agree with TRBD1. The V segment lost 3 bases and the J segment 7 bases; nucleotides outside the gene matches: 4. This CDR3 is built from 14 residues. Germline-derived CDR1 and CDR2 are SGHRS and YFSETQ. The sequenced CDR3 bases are TGCGCCAGCAGCTCGGGACAGGGTGGTGAAAAA. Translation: CASSSGQGGEK. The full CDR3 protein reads CASSSGQGGEKLFF.